These T cell receptor beta chains were read from a single sample in a study of T-cell reconstitution after alpha-beta-depleted transplantation in children. TCRdb re-called the PCR reads through MiXCR, storing one row per CDR3 protein. The sample has 640,000 or so distinct CDR3 sequences, 16% seen once. The sample in question was PBMCs from the stem cell graft donor, obtained from the stem cell graft. Receptors originate from a human donor who donated a stem cell graft to a child with acute myeloid leukemia. Both conserved end residues are part of each CDR3. Each record gives: V gene, clone size, J gene, D gene, CDR3 protein, CDR3 DNA. A D gene is named only where the DNA matches it firmly. Clone size is stated in some rows and not others, as once, few, many or a class when expanded.

>TRBV7-2|NA|TRBJ2-7|TRBD1
CASSPRQGAYEQYF
TGTGCCAGCAGCCCGAGACAGGGGGCCTACGAGCAGTACTTC
>TRBV15|many|TRBJ2-4|NA
CATSRGSVSGRVIQYF
TGTGCCACCAGCAGAGGTAGCGTTTCTGGGCGCGTGATTCAGTACTTC
>TRBV7-9|many|TRBJ1-2|NA
CASSFSDESGGYTF
TGTGCCAGCAGCTTTTCCGACGAGAGTGGGGGCTACACCTTC
>TRBV6-2/TRBV6-3|few|TRBJ1-1|NA
CASSSYLRDKAFF
TGTGCCAGCAGTTCGTACCTCAGGGATAAAGCTTTCTTT
>TRBV20-1|many|TRBJ1-5|TRBD1
CSARDLGGQSNQPQHF
TGCAGTGCCAGAGATCTTGGGGGACAGTCCAATCAGCCCCAGCATTTT
>TRBV12-3/TRBV12-4|many|TRBJ2-1|TRBD1
CASSGGTGGNEQFF
TGTGCCAGCAGTGGGGGGACAGGGGGCAATGAGCAGTTCTTC
>TRBV30|NA|TRBJ2-3|NA
CASDGNLGTDTQYF
TGTGCCTCGGATGGGAATTTGGGCACAGATACGCAGTATTTT
>TRBV7-9|NA|TRBJ2-1|TRBD1
CASSPTSTGTGNEQFF
TGTGCCAGCAGTCCAACTTCCACCGGGACAGGGAATGAGCAGTTCTTC
>TRBV29-1|few|TRBJ2-7|NA
CSVEEAKGLKTYEQYF
TGCAGCGTTGAAGAGGCAAAAGGGTTAAAAACCTACGAGCAGTACTTC
>TRBV6-1|NA|TRBJ2-7|NA
CASSPPGLPPGEQYF
TGTGCCAGCAGTCCCCCGGGACTCCCTCCGGGGGAGCAGTACTTC
>TRBV20-1|many|TRBJ2-2|NA
CSARLRLVGTGELFF
TGCAGTGCTAGATTGCGTCTAGTGGGCACCGGGGAGCTGTTTTTT
>TRBV12-3/TRBV12-4|few|TRBJ2-3|NA
CASNMASGSDTQYF
TGTGCCAGCAATATGGCGTCCGGTTCAGATACGCAGTATTTT
>TRBV12-3/TRBV12-4|few|TRBJ2-2|NA
CASSLGLASGTGELFF
TGTGCCAGCAGTTTAGGGCTAGCGAGTGGCACCGGGGAGCTGTTTTTT
>TRBV12-3/TRBV12-4|many|TRBJ1-5|NA
CASRGLIDQPQHF
TGTGCCAGCAGAGGACTGATAGATCAGCCCCAGCATTTT
>TRBV10-3|NA|TRBJ2-3|NA
CAISEWVKGVGTDTQYF
TGTGCCATCAGTGAGTGGGTAAAGGGGGTCGGCACAGATACGCAGTATTTT
>TRBV20-1|NA|TRBJ2-5|NA
CSASQDGQETQYF
TGCAGTGCTAGCCAGGACGGCCAAGAGACCCAGTACTTC
>TRBV10-3|many|TRBJ2-5|NA
CAISGSDGQETQYF
TGTGCCATCAGTGGAAGCGATGGTCAAGAGACCCAGTACTTC
>TRBV7-3|few|TRBJ2-2|NA
CASSSGTLTGELFF
TGTGCCAGCAGCTCCGGGACCCTAACCGGGGAGCTGTTTTTT
>TRBV20-1|few|TRBJ2-3|NA
CSASTGLLADTQYF
TGCAGTGCTTCGACAGGACTTCTAGCCGATACGCAGTATTTT
>TRBV20-1|many|TRBJ2-3|NA
CSARPGTSTDTQYF
TGCAGTGCTAGACCCGGGACTAGCACAGATACGCAGTATTTT
>TRBV7-2|NA|TRBJ2-7|TRBD1
CASSSSDRADERYF
TGTGCCAGCAGCTCCTCGGACAGGGCGGACGAGCGGTACTTC
>TRBV5-5|many|TRBJ2-1|TRBD1
CASRLTGGASYNEQFF
TGTGCCAGCAGACTCACAGGGGGCGCATCCTACAATGAGCAGTTCTTC
>TRBV12-3/TRBV12-4|few|TRBJ2-1|TRBD2
CASSGTLAGGPVGYNEQFF
TGTGCCAGCAGTGGGACCCTAGCGGGGGGGCCGGTAGGCTACAATGAGCAGTTCTTC
>TRBV13|many|TRBJ2-7|NA
CASSHGTSYEQYF
TGTGCCAGCAGCCACGGGACTTCTTACGAGCAGTACTTC
>TRBV20-1|many|TRBJ2-1|NA
CSARSNVGSYNEQFF
TGCAGTGCTAGATCTAATGTGGGCTCCTACAATGAGCAGTTCTTC
>TRBV6-2/TRBV6-3|NA|TRBJ1-5|NA
CASSSQRYRQTNQPQHF
TGTGCCAGCAGTTCACAAAGGTACCGACAGACGAATCAGCCCCAGCATTTT